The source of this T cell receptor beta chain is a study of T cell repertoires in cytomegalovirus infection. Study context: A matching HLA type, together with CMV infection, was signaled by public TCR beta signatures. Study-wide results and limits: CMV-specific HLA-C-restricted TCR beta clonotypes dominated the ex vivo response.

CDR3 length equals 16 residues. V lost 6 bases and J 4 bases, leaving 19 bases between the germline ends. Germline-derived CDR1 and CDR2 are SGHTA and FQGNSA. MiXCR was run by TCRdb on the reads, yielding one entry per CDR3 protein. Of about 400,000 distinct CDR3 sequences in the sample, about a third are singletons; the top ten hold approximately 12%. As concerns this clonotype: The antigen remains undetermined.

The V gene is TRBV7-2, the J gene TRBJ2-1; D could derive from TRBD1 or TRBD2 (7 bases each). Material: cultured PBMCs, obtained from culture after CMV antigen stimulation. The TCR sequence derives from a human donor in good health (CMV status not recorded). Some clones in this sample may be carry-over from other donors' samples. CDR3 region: CASRSGGGYVYNEQFF. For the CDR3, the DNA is TGTGCCAGCAGATCAGGGGGGGGATACGTGTACAATGAGCAGTTCTTC.